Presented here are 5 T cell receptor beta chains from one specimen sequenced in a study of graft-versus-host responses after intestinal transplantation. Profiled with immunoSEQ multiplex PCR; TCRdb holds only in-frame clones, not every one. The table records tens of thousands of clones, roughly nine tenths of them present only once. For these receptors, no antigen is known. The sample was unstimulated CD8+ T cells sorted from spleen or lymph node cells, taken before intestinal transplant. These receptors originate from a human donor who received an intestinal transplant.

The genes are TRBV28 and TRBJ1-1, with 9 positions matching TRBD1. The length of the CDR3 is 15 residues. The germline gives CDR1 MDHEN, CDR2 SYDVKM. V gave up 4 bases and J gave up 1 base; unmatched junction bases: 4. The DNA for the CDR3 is TGTGCCAGCAGTTGGGACAGGGCGGGGAACACTGAAGCTTTCTTT. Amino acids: CASSWDRAGNTEAFF.

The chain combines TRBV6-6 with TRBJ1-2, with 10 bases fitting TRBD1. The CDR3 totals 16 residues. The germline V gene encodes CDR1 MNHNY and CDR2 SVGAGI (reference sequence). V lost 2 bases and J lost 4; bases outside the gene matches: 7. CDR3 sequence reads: CASSYAGTGALYGYTF. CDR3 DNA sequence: TGTGCCAGCAGTTACGCCGGGACAGGGGCCCTCTATGGCTACACCTTC.

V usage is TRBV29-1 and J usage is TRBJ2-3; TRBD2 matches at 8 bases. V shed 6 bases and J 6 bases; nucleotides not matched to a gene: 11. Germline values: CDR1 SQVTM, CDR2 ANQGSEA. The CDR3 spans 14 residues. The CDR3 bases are TGCAGCGTCGGGAGAGCGGGAGCAGGTGATACGCAGTATTTT. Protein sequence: CSVGRAGAGDTQYF.

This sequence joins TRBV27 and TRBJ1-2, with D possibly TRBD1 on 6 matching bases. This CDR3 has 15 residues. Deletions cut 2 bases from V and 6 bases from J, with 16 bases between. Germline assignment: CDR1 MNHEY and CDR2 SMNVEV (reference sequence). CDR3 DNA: TGTGCCAGCAGTTTAAGGATAGGGGGGAGGGATGGCTACACCTTC. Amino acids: CASSLRIGGRDGYTF.

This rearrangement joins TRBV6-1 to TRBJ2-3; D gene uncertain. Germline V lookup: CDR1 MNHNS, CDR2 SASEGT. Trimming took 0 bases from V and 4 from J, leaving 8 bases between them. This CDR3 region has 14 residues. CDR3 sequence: CASSEAVEPDTQYF. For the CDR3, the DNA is TGTGCCAGCAGTGAAGCCGTGGAGCCAGATACGCAGTATTTT.